These 16 T cell receptor beta chains came from one sample sequenced in a study of T-cell reconstitution after alpha-beta-depleted transplantation in children. The library targeted TCRbeta and was prepared with unique molecular identifiers. TCRdb ran MiXCR on the PCR reads and lists one entry per CDR3 protein. The data show 120,000 to 150,000 distinct CDR3 sequences, 8.8% seen once. Specimen: PBMCs, mostly from graft donor cells, collected 180 days after TCRalphabeta/CD19-depleted stem cell transplant. The receptors were sampled from a female patient aged 2-9 years who had a stem cell transplant for congenital amegakaryocytic thrombocytopenia, so the T cells may come from the graft donor.

In its sample, this clonotype was seen many times. The V and J genes are TRBV28 and TRBJ2-3, with 11 positions matching TRBD2. This CDR3 comprises 16 residues. The J segment lost 2 bases and the V segment lost 6 bases, leaving 7 bases of the junction unmatched. Looked up from germline, CDR1 is MDHEN and CDR2 is SYDVKM. This chain's CDR3 is CASRGTSGGTTDTQYF. As DNA, the CDR3 is TGTGCCAGCAGAGGAACTAGCGGGGGAACCACAGATACGCAGTATTTT. Full variable domain (outside the CDR3, taken from reference TRBV28 and TRBJ2-3): DVKVTQSSRYLVKRTGEKVFLECVQDMDHENMFWYRQDPGLGLRLIYFSYDVKMKEKGDIPEGYSVSREKKERFSLILESASTNQTSMYLCASRGTSGGTTDTQYFGPGTRLTVL.

This clonotype was counted ten times or more. This sequence joins TRBV5-4 and TRBJ2-1; 10 bases line up with TRBD1. The CDR3 has 15 amino acids. V gave up 2 bases and J gave up 7 bases; unmatched junction bases: 6. CDR1 is SGHNT, CDR2 YYREEE, per germline (reference sequence). The CDR3 sequence is CASSFPGTGANEQFF. The CDR3 region has the DNA TGTGCCAGCAGCTTTCCCGGGACAGGGGCTAATGAGCAGTTCTTC.

The gene calls are TRBV15 and TRBJ1-1, with a weak D call TRBD1 (5 bases). The CDR3 runs 13 residues. V lost 0 bases and J lost 7, with 9 bases in between. Germline CDR1 LNHNV, CDR2 YYDKDF (reference sequence). The CDR3 is CATSRDRGDEAFF. CDR3 DNA sequence: TGTGCCACCAGCAGAGATCGAGGGGATGAAGCTTTCTTT.

This clonotype has just a few counts. V gene TRBV12-3 or TRBV12-4 combines with J gene TRBJ1-1; no firm D call. The CDR3 covers 16 residues. With 7 bases removed from V and 0 bases from J, the gap between germline ends came to 18 bases. The CDR3 region has the DNA TGTGCCAGCAACGAAAAAAACCGCTTTTTGAACACTGAAGCTTTCTTT. Amino acid sequence: CASNEKNRFLNTEAFF.

There are many counts of this clonotype. The CDR3 nucleotides read TGTGCCAGCAGCCCCCGGTGGAGCGGTAACAATGAGCAGTTCTTC. Translated, it gives CASSPRWSGNNEQFF. The chain couples TRBV3-1 to TRBJ2-1, with D possibly being TRBD2 (5 bases). This CDR3 contains 15 residues. Trimming took off 4 bases at V and 5 bases at J, with 15 bases between the two ends. The V gene's germline CDR1 is LGHDT and CDR2 YNNKEL (reference sequence).

This clonotype was counted at least ten times. This chain links TRBV7-9 with TRBJ2-3, with a possible D match to TRBD1 (6 bases). V was cut by 5 bases and J by 0 bases, with 15 bases left in between. The length of the CDR3 is 16 residues. The germline CDR1 and CDR2 sequences are SEHNR and FQNEAQ (reference sequence). CDR3 residues: CASSPRTVTSTDTQYF. CDR3 bases: TGTGCCAGCAGCCCGAGGACAGTGACGAGCACAGATACGCAGTATTTT. The complete variable domain, with remaining parts taken from reference TRBV7-9 and TRBJ2-3, reads DTGVSQNPRHKITKRGQNVTFRCDPISEHNRLYWYRQTLGQGPEFLTYFQNEAQLEKSRLLSDRFSAERPKGSFSTLEIQRTEQGDSAMYLCASSPRTVTSTDTQYFGPGTRLTVL.

V gene TRBV28 combines with J gene TRBJ2-7, with D unresolved. The CDR3 has 15 amino acids. Germline V CDR1 and CDR2: MDHEN, SYDVKM. V was clipped by 3 bases and J by 3 bases, with 15 bases between them. The CDR3, as DNA: TGTGCCAGCAGTTTCGCAGGACGGACCTTCTACGAGCAGTACTTC. The encoded protein is CASSFAGRTFYEQYF.

This clonotype has a count of ten or more. The rearrangement uses TRBV5-6 and TRBJ2-3; 11 bases are a match to TRBD2. Germline V gives CDR1 SGHDT, CDR2 YYEEEE. This CDR3 comprises 16 residues. Trimming cost V 4 bases and J 3 bases; bases outside gene matches: 7. The DNA of the CDR3 is TGTGCCAGCAGCCCGGGACTAGCGGTTAGTACAGATACGCAGTATTTT. Translated: CASSPGLAVSTDTQYF.

This clonotype turned up a few times. The V gene is TRBV7-9, the J gene TRBJ1-2; the D gene is possibly TRBD1 (6 bases). Trimming pared 5 bases from V and 0 bases from J, leaving 16 bases between. The CDR3 covers 16 residues. The germline V gene encodes CDR1 SEHNR and CDR2 FQNEAQ (reference sequence). In DNA form, the CDR3 reads TGTGCCAGCAGCCGATGGGGGACAATAGCTAACTATGGCTACACCTTC. Amino acid sequence: CASSRWGTIANYGYTF.

The table lists this clonotype with a few counts. This chain joins TRBV20-1 and TRBJ2-4, with D possibly being TRBD2 (5 bases). CDR1 and CDR2 from the germline V gene are DFQATT and SNEGSKA (reference sequence). The V end was cut by 0 bases, the J end by 6 bases, with 12 bases between. CDR3 length: 14 amino acids. The CDR3 DNA follows: TGCAGTGCTAGAGACGCGAGCGGATTAAACATTCAGTACTTC. Its protein is CSARDASGLNIQYF.

This clonotype was observed many times. This chain links TRBV20-1 with TRBJ1-1; no clear D. With 6 bases removed from V and 1 base from J, the gap between germline ends came to 9 bases. The germline V gene encodes CDR1 DFQATT and CDR2 SNEGSKA (reference sequence). The CDR3 covers 12 residues. CDR3 in amino acids: CSAKTGNTEAFF. Here the CDR3 DNA reads TGCAGTGCGAAGACCGGGAACACTGAAGCTTTCTTT.

This chain connects TRBV30 to TRBJ1-5, with D perhaps matching TRBD1 (5 bases). The germline V gene encodes CDR1 GTSNPN and CDR2 SVGIG (reference sequence). The CDR3 sequence is 14 residues long. V was pared by 2 bases and J by 1 base, with 9 bases between. Written as DNA, the CDR3 is TGTGCCTGGAGTCCAGGGAGGAGCAATCAGCCCCAGCATTTT. It encodes CAWSPGRSNQPQHF.

This clonotype occurred a few times. The chain is built from TRBV11-2 and TRBJ2-3; TRBD2 aligns across 11 bases. Trimming took 1 base from V and 4 from J; bases not matched to a gene: 4. The germline gives CDR1 SGHAT, CDR2 FQNNGV. The CDR3 totals 16 residues. For the CDR3, the DNA is TGTGCCAGCAGCTTAGTTCTAGCGGGAGGCGCAGATACGCAGTATTTT. Amino acid sequence: CASSLVLAGGADTQYF.

Note on this clonotype: Just one base apart from a much larger clone, this may be a read error. This chain joins TRBV25-1 and TRBJ2-7; D unresolved. Germline V gene sequence: CDR1 MGHDK, CDR2 SYGVNS. Trimming cost V 0 bases and J 3 bases, with 12 bases left between them. This CDR3 spans 15 amino acids. The CDR3 sequence is CASSEYRKTNYEQYF. The CDR3 DNA reads as TGTGCCAGCAGTGAATACAGGAAAACGAACTACGAGCAGTACTTC.

This clonotype was observed at least ten times. The chain has TRBV29-1 and TRBJ1-1; no reliable D call. Germline CDR1 is SQVTM and CDR2 is ANQGSEA. This CDR3 has 13 amino acids. Deletions cut 6 bases from V and 1 base from J, with 12 bases between. CDR3 nucleotide sequence: TGCAGCGTGGCGGCCCCCAGGAACACTGAAGCTTTCTTT. Protein product: CSVAAPRNTEAFF.

For this clonotype: A much larger clone sits a single nucleotide away, making a read error possible. This rearrangement joins TRBV12-3 or TRBV12-4 to TRBJ2-1; the D gene could be TRBD1 or TRBD2 (7 bases each). This CDR3 comprises 19 residues. The chain's CDR3 is CAISLLWQGGKSVYGEQFF. The CDR3 DNA is TGTGCCATCAGTTTATTGTGGCAGGGGGGGAAGAGTGTATACGGTGAGCAGTTCTTC.